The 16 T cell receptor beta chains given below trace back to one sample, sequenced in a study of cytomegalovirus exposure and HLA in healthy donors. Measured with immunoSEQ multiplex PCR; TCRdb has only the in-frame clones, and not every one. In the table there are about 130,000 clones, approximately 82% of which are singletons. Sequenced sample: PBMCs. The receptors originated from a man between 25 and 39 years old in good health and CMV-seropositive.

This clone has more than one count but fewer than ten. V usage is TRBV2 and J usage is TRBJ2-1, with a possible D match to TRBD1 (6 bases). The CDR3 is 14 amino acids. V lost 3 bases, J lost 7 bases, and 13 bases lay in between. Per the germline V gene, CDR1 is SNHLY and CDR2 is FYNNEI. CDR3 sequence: CASSDLWQGNEQFF. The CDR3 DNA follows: TGTGCCAGCAGTGACCTTTGGCAGGGGAATGAGCAGTTCTTC.

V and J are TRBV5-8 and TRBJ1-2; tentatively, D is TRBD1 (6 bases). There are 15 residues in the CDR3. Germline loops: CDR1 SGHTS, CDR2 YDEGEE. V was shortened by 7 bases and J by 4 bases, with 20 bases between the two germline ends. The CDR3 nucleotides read TGTGCCAGCCCGACAACGCTTACAGGGATCTATGGCTACACCTTC. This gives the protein CASPTTLTGIYGYTF. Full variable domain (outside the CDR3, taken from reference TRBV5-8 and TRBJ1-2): EAGVTQSPTHLIKTRGQQATLRCSPISGHTSVYWYQQALGLGLQFLLWYDEGEERNRGNFPPRFSGRQFPNYSSELNVNALELEDSALYLCASPTTLTGIYGYTFGSGTRLTVV.

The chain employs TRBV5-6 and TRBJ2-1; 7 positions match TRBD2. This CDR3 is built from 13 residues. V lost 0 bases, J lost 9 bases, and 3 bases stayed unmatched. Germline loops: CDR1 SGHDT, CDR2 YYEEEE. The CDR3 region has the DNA TGTGCCAGCAGCTTGGTCGGCGGGAGTGAGCAGTTCTTC. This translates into CASSLVGGSEQFF.

This CDR3 is CASSISGISSYEQYF. The CDR3 DNA follows: TGTGCCAGCAGCATCAGCGGGATCAGCTCCTACGAGCAGTACTTC. V gene TRBV27 combines with J gene TRBJ2-7; 7 positions agree with TRBD2. Germline-derived CDR1 and CDR2 are MNHEY and SMNVEV (reference sequence). This CDR3 has 15 residues. V lost 6 bases and J lost 0; bases outside the gene matches: 8.

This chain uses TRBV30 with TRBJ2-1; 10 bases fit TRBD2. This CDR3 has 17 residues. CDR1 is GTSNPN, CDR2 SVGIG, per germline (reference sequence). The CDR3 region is CARRPSGSFGSYNEQFF. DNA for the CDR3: TGTGCTCGGAGGCCTAGCGGGAGCTTCGGCTCCTACAATGAGCAGTTCTTC.

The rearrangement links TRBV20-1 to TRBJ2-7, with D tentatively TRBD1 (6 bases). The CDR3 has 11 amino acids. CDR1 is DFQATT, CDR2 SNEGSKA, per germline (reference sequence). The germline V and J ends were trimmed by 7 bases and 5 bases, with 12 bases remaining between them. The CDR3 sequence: CSVHRVHEQYF. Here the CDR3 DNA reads TGCAGTGTCCACAGGGTCCACGAGCAGTACTTC.

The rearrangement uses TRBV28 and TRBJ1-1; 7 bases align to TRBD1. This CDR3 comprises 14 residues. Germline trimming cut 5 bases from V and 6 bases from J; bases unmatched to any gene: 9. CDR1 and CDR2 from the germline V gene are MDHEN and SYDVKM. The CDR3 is CASSPQGNNAEAFF. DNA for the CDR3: TGTGCCAGCAGTCCACAGGGGAATAACGCTGAAGCTTTCTTT. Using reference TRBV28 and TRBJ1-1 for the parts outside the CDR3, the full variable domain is DVKVTQSSRYLVKRTGEKVFLECVQDMDHENMFWYRQDPGLGLRLIYFSYDVKMKEKGDIPEGYSVSREKKERFSLILESASTNQTSMYLCASSPQGNNAEAFFGQGTRLTVV.

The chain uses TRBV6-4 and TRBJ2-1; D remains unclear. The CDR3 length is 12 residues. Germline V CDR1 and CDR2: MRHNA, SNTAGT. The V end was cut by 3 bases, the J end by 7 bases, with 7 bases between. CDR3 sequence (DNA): TGTGCCAGCAGTGATAGTTTGAATGAGCAGTTCTTC. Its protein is CASSDSLNEQFF.

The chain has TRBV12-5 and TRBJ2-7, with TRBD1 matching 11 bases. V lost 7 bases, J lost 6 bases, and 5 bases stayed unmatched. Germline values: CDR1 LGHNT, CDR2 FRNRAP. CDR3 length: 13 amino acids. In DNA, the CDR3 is TGTGCTAGTGTAGGGACAGGGGGTCGCGAGCAGTACTTC. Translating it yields CASVGTGGREQYF.

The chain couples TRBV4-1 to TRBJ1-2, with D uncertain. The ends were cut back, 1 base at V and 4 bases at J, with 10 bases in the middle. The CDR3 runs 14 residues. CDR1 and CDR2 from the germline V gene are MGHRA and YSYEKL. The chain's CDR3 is CASSQVGPTYGYTF. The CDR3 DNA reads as TGCGCCAGCAGCCAAGTTGGGCCGACCTATGGCTACACCTTC.

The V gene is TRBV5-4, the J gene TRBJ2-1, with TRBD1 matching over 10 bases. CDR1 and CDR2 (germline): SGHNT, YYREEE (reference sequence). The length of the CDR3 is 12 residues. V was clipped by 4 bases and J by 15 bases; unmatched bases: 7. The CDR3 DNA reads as TGTGCCAGCAGCAAGGGACAGGGGTTTGCGTTCTTC. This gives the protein CASSKGQGFAFF.

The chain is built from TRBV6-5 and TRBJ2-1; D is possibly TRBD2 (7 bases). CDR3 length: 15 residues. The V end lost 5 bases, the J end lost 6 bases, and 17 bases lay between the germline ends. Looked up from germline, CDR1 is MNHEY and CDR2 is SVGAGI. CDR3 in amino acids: CASSPPGGAPNEQFF. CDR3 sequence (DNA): TGTGCCAGCAGTCCCCCTGGGGGGGCCCCCAATGAGCAGTTCTTC.

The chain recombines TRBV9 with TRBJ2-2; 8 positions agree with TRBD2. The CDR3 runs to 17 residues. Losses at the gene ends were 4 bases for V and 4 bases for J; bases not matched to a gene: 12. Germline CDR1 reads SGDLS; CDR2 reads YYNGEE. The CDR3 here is CASSPPPGRAFTGELFF. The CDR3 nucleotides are TGTGCCAGCAGCCCTCCCCCCGGGAGGGCCTTCACCGGGGAGCTGTTTTTT. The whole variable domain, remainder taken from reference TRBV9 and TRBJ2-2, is DSGVTQTPKHLITATGQRVTLRCSPRSGDLSVYWYQQSLDQGLQFLIQYYNGEERAKGNILERFSAQQFPDLHSELNLSSLELGDSALYFCASSPPPGRAFTGELFFGEGSRLTVL.

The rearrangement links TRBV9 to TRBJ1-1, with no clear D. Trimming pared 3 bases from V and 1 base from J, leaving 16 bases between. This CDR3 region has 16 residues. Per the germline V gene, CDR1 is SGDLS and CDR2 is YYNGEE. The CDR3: CASSAPIFGQNTEAFF. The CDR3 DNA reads TGTGCCAGCAGCGCACCGATTTTTGGGCAGAACACTGAAGCTTTCTTT. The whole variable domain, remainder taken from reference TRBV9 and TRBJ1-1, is DSGVTQTPKHLITATGQRVTLRCSPRSGDLSVYWYQQSLDQGLQFLIQYYNGEERAKGNILERFSAQQFPDLHSELNLSSLELGDSALYFCASSAPIFGQNTEAFFGQGTRLTVV.

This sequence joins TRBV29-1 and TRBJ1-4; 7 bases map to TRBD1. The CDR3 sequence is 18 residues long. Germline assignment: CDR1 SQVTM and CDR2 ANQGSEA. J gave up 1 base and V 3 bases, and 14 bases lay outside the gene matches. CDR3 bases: TGCAGCGTTGAGACGGGCAGGGGGTTTTTTGGAACTAATGAAAAACTGTTTTTT. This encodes CSVETGRGFFGTNEKLFF.

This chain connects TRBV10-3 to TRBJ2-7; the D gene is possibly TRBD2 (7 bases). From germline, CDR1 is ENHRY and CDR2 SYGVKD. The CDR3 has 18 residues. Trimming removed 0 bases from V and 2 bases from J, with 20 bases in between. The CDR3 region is CAISESDSGKSWAYEQYF. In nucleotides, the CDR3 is TGTGCCATCAGTGAGTCGGACAGCGGGAAGAGTTGGGCCTACGAGCAGTACTTC.